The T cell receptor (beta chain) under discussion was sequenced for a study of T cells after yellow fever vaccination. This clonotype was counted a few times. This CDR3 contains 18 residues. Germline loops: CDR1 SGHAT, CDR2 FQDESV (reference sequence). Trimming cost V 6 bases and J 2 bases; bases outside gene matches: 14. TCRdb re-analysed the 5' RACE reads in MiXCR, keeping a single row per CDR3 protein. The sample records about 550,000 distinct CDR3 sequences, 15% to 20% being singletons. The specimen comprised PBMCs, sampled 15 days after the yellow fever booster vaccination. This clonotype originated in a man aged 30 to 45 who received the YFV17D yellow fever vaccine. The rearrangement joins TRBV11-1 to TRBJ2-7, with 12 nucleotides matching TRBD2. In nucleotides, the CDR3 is TGTGCCAGCAGTTCCACGGGACTAGCGGGCTATAACCCCTACGAGCAGTACTTC. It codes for CASSSTGLAGYNPYEQYF.